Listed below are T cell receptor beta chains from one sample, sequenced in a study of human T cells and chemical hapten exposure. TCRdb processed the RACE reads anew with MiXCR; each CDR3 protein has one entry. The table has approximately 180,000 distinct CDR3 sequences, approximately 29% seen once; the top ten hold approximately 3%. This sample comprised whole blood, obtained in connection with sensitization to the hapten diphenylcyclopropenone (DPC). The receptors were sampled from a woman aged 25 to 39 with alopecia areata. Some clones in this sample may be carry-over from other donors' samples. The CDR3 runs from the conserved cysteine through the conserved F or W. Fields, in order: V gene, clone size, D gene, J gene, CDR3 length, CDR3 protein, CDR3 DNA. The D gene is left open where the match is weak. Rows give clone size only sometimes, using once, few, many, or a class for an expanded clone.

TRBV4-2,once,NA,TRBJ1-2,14,CASSQGEEYYGYTF,TGTGCCAGCAGCCAAGGGGAGGAATACTATGGCTACACCTTC
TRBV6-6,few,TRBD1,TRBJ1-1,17,CASSYRLQGASDTEAFF,TGTGCCAGCAGTTACCGTTTACAGGGGGCCTCTGACACTGAAGCTTTCTTT
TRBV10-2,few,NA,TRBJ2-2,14,CASSVPGNTGELFF,TGCGCCAGCAGTGTACCAGGGAACACCGGGGAGCTGTTTTTT
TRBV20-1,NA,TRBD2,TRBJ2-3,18,CSARALAGMWYGTDTQYF,TGCAGTGCTAGGGCGCTAGCGGGAATGTGGTACGGCACAGATACGCAGTATTTT
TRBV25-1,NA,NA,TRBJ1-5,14,CASSELGRNQPQHF,TGTGCCAGCAGTGAATTGGGGAGGAATCAGCCCCAGCATTTT
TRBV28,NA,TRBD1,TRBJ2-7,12,CASRRGLYEQYF,TGTGCCAGCCGCAGGGGGCTTTACGAGCAGTACTTC
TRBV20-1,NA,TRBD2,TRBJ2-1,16,CSAREGASGIYNEQFF,TGCAGTGCTAGAGAGGGGGCTAGCGGGATCTACAATGAGCAGTTCTTC
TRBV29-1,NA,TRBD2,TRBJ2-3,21,CSVGLFPGLAGGAFVSDTQYF,TGCAGCGTTGGTTTGTTTCCCGGGCTAGCGGGAGGCGCGTTCGTCTCAGATACGCAGTATTTT
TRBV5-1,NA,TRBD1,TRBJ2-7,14,CASSQGQGVHEQYF,TGCGCCAGCAGCCAGGGACAGGGGGTCCACGAGCAGTACTTC
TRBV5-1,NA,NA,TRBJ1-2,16,CASSLGSGQEAYGYTF,TGCGCCAGCAGCTTGGGCTCTGGACAAGAGGCCTATGGCTACACCTTC
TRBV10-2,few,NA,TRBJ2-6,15,CASSGGFSGANVLTF,TGCGCCAGCAGTGGTGGGTTCTCTGGGGCCAACGTCCTGACTTTC
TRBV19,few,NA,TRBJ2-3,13,CASSRRTTDTQYF,TGTGCCAGTAGCCGTAGGACCACAGATACGCAGTATTTT
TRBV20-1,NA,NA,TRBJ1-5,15,CSARDIGGALKPQHF,TGCAGTGCTAGGGACATCGGGGGAGCTTTAAAGCCCCAGCATTTT
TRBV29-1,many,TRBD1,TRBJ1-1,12,CSVVQGGSEAFF,TGCAGCGTTGTACAAGGGGGCTCTGAAGCTTTCTTT
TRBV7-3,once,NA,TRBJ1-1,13,CASSLIVGTEAFF,TGTGCCAGCAGCTTAATAGTGGGCACTGAAGCTTTCTTT
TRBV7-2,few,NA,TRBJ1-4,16,CASSLPLTGRNEKLFF,TGTGCCAGCAGCCTTCCGCTGACAGGTCGGAATGAAAAACTGTTTTTT
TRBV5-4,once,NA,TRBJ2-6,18,CASSSRAAPSSGANVLTF,TGTGCCAGCAGCTCCAGGGCAGCCCCGAGCTCTGGGGCCAACGTCCTGACTTTC
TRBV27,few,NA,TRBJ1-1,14,CASSLSGRPHEAFF,TGTGCCAGCAGTTTAAGTGGGCGTCCTCATGAAGCTTTCTTT
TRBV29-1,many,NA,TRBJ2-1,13,CSAIQGSYNEQFF,TGCAGCGCTATACAGGGCTCCTACAATGAGCAGTTCTTC
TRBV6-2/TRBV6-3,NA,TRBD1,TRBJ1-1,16,CASSYSDRALGTEAFF,TGTGCCAGCAGTTATTCGGACAGGGCGCTTGGCACTGAAGCTTTCTTT
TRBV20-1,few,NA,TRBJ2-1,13,CSVRGPNYNEQFF,TGCAGTGTTCGGGGGCCCAATTACAATGAGCAGTTCTTC
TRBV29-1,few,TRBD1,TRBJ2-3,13,CSVGGQDGDTQYF,TGCAGCGTTGGAGGACAGGATGGGGATACGCAGTATTTT
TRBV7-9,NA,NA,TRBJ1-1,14,CASSLTSGNTEAFF,TGTGCCAGCAGCTTGACCTCCGGGAACACTGAAGCTTTCTTT